These T cell receptor beta chains were read from a single sample in a study of blood T cell repertoires in COVID-19. TCRdb's table, derived via immunoSEQ multiplex PCR, lists solely in-frame clones and lacks some. The profile shows a few hundred thousand clones, about 83% of them singletons. The sample comprised peripheral blood. These receptors all stem from a woman between 50 and 59 years old with acute or convalescent COVID-19. Both conserved end residues are part of each CDR3. Fields, in order: J gene, V gene, D gene, CDR3 protein. A D gene is named only where the DNA matches it firmly.

j_call: TRBJ1-1
v_call: TRBV12-3/TRBV12-4
d_call: .
cdr3_aa: CASSVDSPTEAFF

j_call: TRBJ1-1
v_call: TRBV9
d_call: .
cdr3_aa: CASSVTGENTEAFF

j_call: TRBJ2-2
v_call: TRBV24-1
d_call: .
cdr3_aa: CATSDPTEASSIGELFF

j_call: TRBJ2-3
v_call: TRBV7-8
d_call: TRBD2
cdr3_aa: CASSFSGDTDTQYF

j_call: TRBJ1-5
v_call: TRBV12-3/TRBV12-4
d_call: TRBD1
cdr3_aa: CASSSDRDQPQHF

j_call: TRBJ2-1
v_call: TRBV9
d_call: TRBD2
cdr3_aa: CASSPRWWRESYNEQFF

j_call: TRBJ2-5
v_call: TRBV11-3
d_call: .
cdr3_aa: CASSLGTSYQETQYF

j_call: TRBJ1-4
v_call: TRBV9
d_call: .
cdr3_aa: CASSKSRATNEKLFF

j_call: TRBJ2-1
v_call: TRBV7-9
d_call: .
cdr3_aa: CASSLQQGEQFF

j_call: TRBJ2-7
v_call: TRBV30
d_call: TRBD2
cdr3_aa: CAWSLAGGFEQYF

j_call: TRBJ2-7
v_call: TRBV7-2
d_call: .
cdr3_aa: CASSLGASYEQYF

j_call: TRBJ2-3
v_call: TRBV5-1
d_call: TRBD2
cdr3_aa: CASSLDASGSTDTQYF

j_call: TRBJ2-1
v_call: TRBV2
d_call: TRBD2
cdr3_aa: CASSAAGGPGNEQFF

j_call: TRBJ1-6
v_call: TRBV30
d_call: TRBD1
cdr3_aa: CAWTVGQGLSSPLHF

j_call: TRBJ2-2
v_call: TRBV6-5
d_call: TRBD1
cdr3_aa: CASRTLGQTTGELFF

j_call: TRBJ2-7
v_call: TRBV3-1/TRBV3-2
d_call: .
cdr3_aa: CASRSRSGEQYF

j_call: TRBJ1-2
v_call: TRBV28
d_call: .
cdr3_aa: CASKPGNYGYTF

j_call: TRBJ1-3
v_call: TRBV30
d_call: .
cdr3_aa: CAWTPIPRDSGNTIYF

j_call: TRBJ2-5
v_call: TRBV3-1/TRBV3-2
d_call: TRBD1
cdr3_aa: CASSLGQGLETQYF

j_call: TRBJ1-2
v_call: TRBV3-1/TRBV3-2
d_call: .
cdr3_aa: CASSQSPGGSYTF

j_call: TRBJ2-1
v_call: TRBV19
d_call: .
cdr3_aa: CASRRGERGTFLYNEQFF

j_call: TRBJ1-5
v_call: TRBV3-1/TRBV3-2
d_call: .
cdr3_aa: CASSQVGGQPQHF

j_call: TRBJ1-6
v_call: TRBV2
d_call: .
cdr3_aa: CASSEYVPGLINSPLHF

j_call: TRBJ2-3
v_call: TRBV5-1
d_call: TRBD1
cdr3_aa: CASSWGDREDTDTQYF

j_call: TRBJ2-5
v_call: TRBV5-6
d_call: .
cdr3_aa: CASALSGAQETQYF

j_call: TRBJ1-2
v_call: TRBV5-1
d_call: .
cdr3_aa: CASSLQDLGYGYTF

j_call: TRBJ2-5
v_call: TRBV20-1
d_call: .
cdr3_aa: CSASNLLEGLGETQYF

j_call: TRBJ2-4
v_call: TRBV3-1/TRBV3-2
d_call: .
cdr3_aa: CASSQELQTKNIQYF

j_call: TRBJ2-5
v_call: TRBV9
d_call: .
cdr3_aa: CASSVVGNQETQYF

j_call: TRBJ2-7
v_call: TRBV2
d_call: TRBD1
cdr3_aa: CASRGPGQGYEQYF

j_call: TRBJ1-5
v_call: TRBV4-1
d_call: .
cdr3_aa: CASSQEAGDQPQHF

j_call: TRBJ1-2
v_call: TRBV30
d_call: .
cdr3_aa: CGLETSGDYGYTF

j_call: TRBJ2-7
v_call: TRBV27
d_call: .
cdr3_aa: CASNPTRGGVGSYEQYF

j_call: TRBJ2-7
v_call: TRBV15
d_call: TRBD1
cdr3_aa: CATSSDRGYEQYF

j_call: TRBJ2-7
v_call: TRBV28
d_call: .
cdr3_aa: CASSVSSIPYEQYF

j_call: TRBJ2-1
v_call: TRBV4-2
d_call: .
cdr3_aa: CASSQGGSSYNEQFF

j_call: TRBJ1-2
v_call: TRBV2
d_call: .
cdr3_aa: CASSGQLDYGYTF

j_call: TRBJ2-6
v_call: TRBV28
d_call: .
cdr3_aa: CASSLPGFSGANVLTF

j_call: TRBJ2-2
v_call: TRBV19
d_call: .
cdr3_aa: CASSRSRPQTISAGELFF

j_call: TRBJ2-6
v_call: TRBV5-1
d_call: TRBD1
cdr3_aa: CASSLRTGTGANVLTF

j_call: TRBJ1-1
v_call: TRBV6-2/TRBV6-3
d_call: .
cdr3_aa: CASSYSLSGTLNTEAFF

j_call: TRBJ2-3
v_call: TRBV29-1
d_call: .
cdr3_aa: CSVAGVSTDTQYF